This passage covers 6 T cell receptor beta chains from one sample sequenced in a study of T-cell reconstitution after alpha-beta-depleted transplantation in children. Unique molecular identifiers were incorporated into the prepared TCRbeta library. TCRdb fed the PCR reads into MiXCR, producing one record per CDR3 protein. The table has approximately 650,000 distinct CDR3 sequences, 10% to 15% seen once. The sample was PBMCs, taken before TCRalphabeta/CD19-depleted stem cell transplant. Every receptor here comes from a girl aged 2-10 years with congenital amegakaryocytic thrombocytopenia, due to receive a stem cell transplant.

This clonotype was found a few times. V and J are TRBV20-1 and TRBJ2-7; D remains unclear. The CDR3 length is 11 residues. Trimming took 6 bases from V and 6 from J, leaving 12 bases between them. Looked up from germline, CDR1 is DFQATT and CDR2 is SNEGSKA (reference sequence). CDR3 sequence: CSAHFLSEQYF. The CDR3 DNA follows: TGCAGTGCACATTTCCTAAGCGAGCAGTACTTC.

In its sample, this clonotype was seen a few times. This chain connects TRBV12-3 or TRBV12-4 to TRBJ1-5; D call uncertain. This CDR3 comprises 16 residues. V lost 8 bases to trimming and J lost 0 bases, with 17 bases between them. Here the CDR3 DNA reads TGTGCCAGCTCCCCGAATCGAGGAAATAGCAATCAGCCCCAGCATTTT. Protein: CASSPNRGNSNQPQHF.

The chain has TRBV20-1 and TRBJ1-4; no definite D call. The CDR3 covers 14 residues. Trimming shortened V by 0 bases and J by 4 bases, and 9 bases separated the two germline ends. Germline V gene lookup returns CDR1 DFQATT and CDR2 SNEGSKA (reference sequence). CDR3 nucleotide sequence: TGCAGTGCTAGAGATGGACTGAGTAATGAAAAACTGTTTTTT. As protein: CSARDGLSNEKLFF.

This clonotype came up many times. The chain joins TRBV10-2 to TRBJ1-1; D is perhaps TRBD1 (6 bases). This CDR3 region has 15 residues. Looked up from germline, CDR1 is WSHSY and CDR2 is SAAADI. The V and J ends lost 6 bases and 0 bases respectively, with 14 bases between them. This chain's CDR3 is CASRDTGRVNTEAFF. The CDR3 region has the DNA TGCGCCAGCAGGGATACAGGGAGGGTGAACACTGAAGCTTTCTTT.

This clonotype was seen at least ten times. The chain joins TRBV20-1 to TRBJ2-5; TRBD1 matches at 7 bases. Germline V gene sequence: CDR1 DFQATT, CDR2 SNEGSKA (reference sequence). Losses at the gene ends were 5 bases for V and 2 bases for J; bases not matched to a gene: 11. This CDR3 spans 15 amino acids. The CDR3 DNA sequence: TGCAGTGCTCAAACTCCGGGACAGCTACAAGAGACCCAGTACTTC. It codes for CSAQTPGQLQETQYF.

As DNA, the CDR3 is TGCGCCAGCAGCTTTTTTAGGGGTATGATCACTGAAGCTTTCTTT. It yields the protein CASSFFRGMITEAFF. This rearrangement joins TRBV5-1 to TRBJ1-1; a weak D match, TRBD1 (5 bases). The germline V gene encodes CDR1 SGHRS and CDR2 YFSETQ. V was pared by 2 bases and J by 4 bases, with 15 bases between. The CDR3 consists of 15 residues.